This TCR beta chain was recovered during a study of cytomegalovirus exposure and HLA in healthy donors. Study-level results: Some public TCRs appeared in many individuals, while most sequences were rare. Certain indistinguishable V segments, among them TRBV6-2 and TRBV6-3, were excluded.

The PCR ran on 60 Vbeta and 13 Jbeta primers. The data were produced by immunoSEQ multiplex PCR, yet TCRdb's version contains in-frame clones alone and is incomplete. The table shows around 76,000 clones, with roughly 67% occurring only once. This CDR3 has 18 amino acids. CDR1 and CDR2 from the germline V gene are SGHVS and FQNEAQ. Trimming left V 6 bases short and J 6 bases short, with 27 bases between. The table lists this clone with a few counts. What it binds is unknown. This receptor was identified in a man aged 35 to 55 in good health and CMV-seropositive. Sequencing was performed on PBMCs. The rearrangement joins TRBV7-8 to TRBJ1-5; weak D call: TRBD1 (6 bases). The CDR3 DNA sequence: TGTGCCAGCAGTCCCCGGGGGGGCGCGGATACCGCAGGTCAGCCCCAGCATTTT. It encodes CASSPRGGADTAGQPQHF.